This TCR beta chain was observed in a study of OX40 agonist ivuxolimab in advanced cancers. Judged by abundance, this clone is medium-sized. Losses at the gene ends were 3 bases for V and 7 bases for J; bases not matched to a gene: 9. Germline-derived CDR1 and CDR2 are KGHSY and FQNENV. There are 16 residues in the CDR3. Data came from immunoSEQ multiplex PCR; TCRdb stores just in-frame clones and leaves some out. The data show roughly 45,000 clones, about 81% seen once. This material consisted of CD4+ or CD8+ T cells sorted from blood, taken in a trial of the OX40 agonist ivuxolimab. The J gene is TRBJ2-1, the V gene TRBV16, with 10 positions matching TRBD1. This clonotype was sampled from an adult with an advanced solid tumor such as melanoma, head and neck, liver or kidney cancer. The CDR3 region has the DNA TGTGCCAGCAGCCAGACAGGGGGCGGGAAGAAGAATGAGCAGTTCTTC. Protein: CASSQTGGGKKNEQFF.